This is a list of T cell receptor beta chains from one sample in a study of blood T cell repertoires in COVID-19. Generated by immunoSEQ multiplex PCR, the TCRdb table keeps only in-frame clones and is missing some. The repertoire consists of some 260,000 clones, with about 93% occurring once and the leading ten covering less than 2.5%. Sequencing was done on a sample of PBMCs or T cells enriched from blood (not recorded which). These receptors came from a woman under 30 who had recovered from COVID-19. CDR3s include the opening cysteine and the closing phenylalanine or tryptophan. Clone sizes are given selectively: once, few, many, or a class where the clone is expanded.

clone_size: NA; j_call: TRBJ1-1; v_call: TRBV6-5; cdr3_aa: CATHGTTLEAFF
clone_size: NA; j_call: TRBJ2-1; v_call: TRBV5-6; cdr3_aa: CASSFYSGYGEQFF
clone_size: NA; j_call: TRBJ1-2; v_call: TRBV15; cdr3_aa: CATSTKTGVEGYTF
clone_size: NA; j_call: TRBJ1-1; v_call: TRBV6-5; cdr3_aa: CASSQQRLNTEAFF
clone_size: NA; j_call: TRBJ1-6; v_call: TRBV21-1; cdr3_aa: CASSKGETFLHF
clone_size: NA; j_call: TRBJ1-2; v_call: TRBV3-1/TRBV3-2; cdr3_aa: CASSQGQPNYGYTF
clone_size: once; j_call: TRBJ2-7; v_call: TRBV28; cdr3_aa: CASSVPEDREAYEQYF
clone_size: NA; j_call: TRBJ1-4; v_call: TRBV19; cdr3_aa: CAARTQGGEKLFF
clone_size: NA; j_call: TRBJ1-2; v_call: TRBV10-3; cdr3_aa: CAISDGRDRYGYTF
clone_size: NA; j_call: TRBJ2-1; v_call: TRBV3-1/TRBV3-2; cdr3_aa: CASSPTRTSGANEQFF
clone_size: NA; j_call: TRBJ2-7; v_call: TRBV9; cdr3_aa: CASSVAGSQGDYEQYF
clone_size: NA; j_call: TRBJ2-7; v_call: TRBV28; cdr3_aa: CASKSPGQDPDQYF
clone_size: NA; j_call: TRBJ1-2; v_call: TRBV7-9; cdr3_aa: CASSLDQGNYGYTF
clone_size: NA; j_call: TRBJ1-2; v_call: TRBV3-1/TRBV3-2; cdr3_aa: CASSQAGDNYGYTF
clone_size: few; j_call: TRBJ2-7; v_call: TRBV4-1; cdr3_aa: CASSHFQRGYEQYF
clone_size: NA; j_call: TRBJ2-3; v_call: TRBV29-1; cdr3_aa: CSARLAGGDTQYF
clone_size: NA; j_call: TRBJ1-1; v_call: TRBV19; cdr3_aa: CASRGQGAAEAFF
clone_size: NA; j_call: TRBJ2-7; v_call: TRBV19; cdr3_aa: CASSIGVGPRYEQYF
clone_size: NA; j_call: TRBJ1-6; v_call: TRBV4-2; cdr3_aa: CASSQGSPNSPLHF
clone_size: NA; j_call: TRBJ2-2; v_call: TRBV19; cdr3_aa: CASSISDLNLAGALHFPNTGELFF
clone_size: NA; j_call: TRBJ2-7; v_call: TRBV7-3; cdr3_aa: CASSLGAAGAEQYF
clone_size: NA; j_call: TRBJ1-2; v_call: TRBV7-8; cdr3_aa: CASSPGQGNYGYTF
clone_size: NA; j_call: TRBJ1-4; v_call: TRBV9; cdr3_aa: CASSPGTGDEKLFF
clone_size: NA; j_call: TRBJ2-1; v_call: TRBV7-2; cdr3_aa: CASSSTSLEQFF
clone_size: NA; j_call: TRBJ1-6; v_call: TRBV7-9; cdr3_aa: CASSPPGWGRNNSPLHF
clone_size: once; j_call: TRBJ2-7; v_call: TRBV6-5; cdr3_aa: CASSGGTGNIYEQYF
clone_size: few; j_call: TRBJ1-2; v_call: TRBV5-4; cdr3_aa: CASRLGGQGNYGYTF
clone_size: NA; j_call: TRBJ1-2; v_call: TRBV18; cdr3_aa: CASAQAFLPTNYGYTF
clone_size: NA; j_call: TRBJ2-5; v_call: TRBV5-1; cdr3_aa: CASSLWAGETQYF
clone_size: NA; j_call: TRBJ1-4; v_call: TRBV9; cdr3_aa: CASSPRDRGREKLFF
clone_size: NA; j_call: TRBJ2-5; v_call: TRBV11-3; cdr3_aa: CASSSRQGTGTQYF
clone_size: NA; j_call: TRBJ1-3; v_call: TRBV3-1/TRBV3-2; cdr3_aa: CASRRTGNTIYF
clone_size: NA; j_call: TRBJ2-2; v_call: TRBV7-3; cdr3_aa: CASSPYGGWNTGELFF
clone_size: NA; j_call: TRBJ1-4; v_call: TRBV6-2/TRBV6-3; cdr3_aa: CASSTGGEVRNEKLFF
clone_size: NA; j_call: TRBJ2-2; v_call: TRBV19; cdr3_aa: CASSIGAGIYTGELFF
clone_size: NA; j_call: TRBJ1-2; v_call: TRBV27; cdr3_aa: CASSAGTAPYGYTF
clone_size: NA; j_call: TRBJ1-2; v_call: TRBV4-1; cdr3_aa: CASSQVGQGAGGYTF
clone_size: NA; j_call: TRBJ1-5; v_call: TRBV10-3; cdr3_aa: CAISEHNQPQHF
clone_size: once; j_call: TRBJ2-2; v_call: TRBV7-9; cdr3_aa: CASSPIAGGNTGELFF
clone_size: NA; j_call: TRBJ1-2; v_call: TRBV19; cdr3_aa: CASSDRGRIMVYGYTF
clone_size: NA; j_call: TRBJ2-7; v_call: TRBV4-1; cdr3_aa: CASSQEAGVPGEQYF